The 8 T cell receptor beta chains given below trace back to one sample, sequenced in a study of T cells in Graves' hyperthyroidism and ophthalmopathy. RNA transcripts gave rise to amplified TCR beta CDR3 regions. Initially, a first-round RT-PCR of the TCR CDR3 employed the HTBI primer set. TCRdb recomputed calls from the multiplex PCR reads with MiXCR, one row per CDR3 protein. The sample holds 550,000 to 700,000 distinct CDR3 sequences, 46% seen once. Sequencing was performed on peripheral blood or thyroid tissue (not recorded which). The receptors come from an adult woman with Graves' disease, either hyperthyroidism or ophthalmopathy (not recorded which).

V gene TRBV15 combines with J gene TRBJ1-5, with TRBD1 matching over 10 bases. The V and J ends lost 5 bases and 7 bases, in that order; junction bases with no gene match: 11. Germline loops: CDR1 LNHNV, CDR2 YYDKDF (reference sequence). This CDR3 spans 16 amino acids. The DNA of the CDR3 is TGTGCCACCAGCTCAACCCGGGACAGGGGTTACCAGCCCCAGCATTTT. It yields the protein CATSSTRDRGYQPQHF.

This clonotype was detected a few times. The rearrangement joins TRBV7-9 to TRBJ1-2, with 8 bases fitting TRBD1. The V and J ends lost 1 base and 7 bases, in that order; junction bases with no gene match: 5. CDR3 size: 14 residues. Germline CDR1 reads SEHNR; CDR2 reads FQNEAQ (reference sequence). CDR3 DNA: TGTGCCAGCAGCTTAGACGCAGGGGGCCGTGGCTACACCTTC. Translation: CASSLDAGGRGYTF.

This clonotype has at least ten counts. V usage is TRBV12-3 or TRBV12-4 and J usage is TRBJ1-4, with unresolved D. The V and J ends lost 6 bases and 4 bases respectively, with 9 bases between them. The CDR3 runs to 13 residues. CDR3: CASRFGSNEKLFF. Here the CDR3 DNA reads TGTGCCAGCAGGTTTGGGAGTAATGAAAAACTGTTTTTT.

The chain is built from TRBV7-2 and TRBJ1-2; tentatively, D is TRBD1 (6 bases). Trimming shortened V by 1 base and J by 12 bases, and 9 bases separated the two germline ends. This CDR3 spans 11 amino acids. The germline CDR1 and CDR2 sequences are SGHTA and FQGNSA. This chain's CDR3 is CASSLGGRDTF. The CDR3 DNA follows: TGTGCCAGCAGCTTAGGGGGGCGGGACACCTTC.

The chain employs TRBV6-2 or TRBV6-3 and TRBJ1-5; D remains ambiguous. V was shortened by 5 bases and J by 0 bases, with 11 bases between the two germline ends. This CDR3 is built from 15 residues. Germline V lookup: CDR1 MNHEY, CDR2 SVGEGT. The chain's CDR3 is CASSRTGYSNQPQHF. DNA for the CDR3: TGTGCCAGCAGTCGGACTGGTTATAGCAATCAGCCCCAGCATTTT.

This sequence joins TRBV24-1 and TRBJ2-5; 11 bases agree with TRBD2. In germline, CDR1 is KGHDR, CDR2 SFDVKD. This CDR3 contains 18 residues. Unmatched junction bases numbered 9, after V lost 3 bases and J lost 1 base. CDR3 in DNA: TGTGCCACCAGTGATACTAGCGGGAGTTTAGGCAGCCAAGAGACCCAGTACTTC. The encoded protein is CATSDTSGSLGSQETQYF.

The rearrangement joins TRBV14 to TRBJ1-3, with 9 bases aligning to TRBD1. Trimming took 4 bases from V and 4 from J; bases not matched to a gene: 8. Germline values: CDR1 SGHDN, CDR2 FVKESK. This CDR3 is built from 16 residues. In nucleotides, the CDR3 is TGTGCCAGCAGCCGGAACGAAGGGACAGGGGGAAACACCATATATTTT. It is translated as CASSRNEGTGGNTIYF.

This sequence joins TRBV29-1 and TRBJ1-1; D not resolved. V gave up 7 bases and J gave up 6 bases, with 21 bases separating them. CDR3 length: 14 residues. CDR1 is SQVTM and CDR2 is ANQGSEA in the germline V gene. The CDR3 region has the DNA TGCAGCGCCGACCCTAGGGTGGGAGGCTCTGAAGCTTTCTTT. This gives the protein CSADPRVGGSEAFF. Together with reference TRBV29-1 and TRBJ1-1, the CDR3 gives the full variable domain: SAVISQKPSRDICQRGTSLTIQCQVDSQVTMMFWYRQQPGQSLTLIATANQGSEATYESGFVIDKFPISRPNLTFSTLTVSNMSPEDSSIYLCSADPRVGGSEAFFGQGTRLTVV.